A selection of T cell receptor beta chains follows, all from one sample in a study of shared clonotypes between healthy human individuals. Assay: immunoSEQ multiplex PCR; the TCRdb copy retains only in-frame clones and omits some. The sample yields over 850,000 clones, 75% to 80% seen once. Source material: memory CD4+ T cells from PBMCs. These receptors originate from a man aged 18 to 30 in good health. Some clones in this sample may be carry-over from other donors' samples. Both conserved end residues are part of each CDR3. The D gene is left open where the match is weak. The size of a clone is reported for some rows only, either as once, few or many, or as a class for expanded clones.

cdr3_nt,cdr3_aa,j_call,clone_size,d_call,v_call,cdr3_length
TGCGCCAGCAGCTTGGTCCAGGGCTACGAGCAGTACTTC,CASSLVQGYEQYF,TRBJ2-7,.,.,TRBV5-1,13
TGTGCCAGCAGACTTACCTTCAGCGGGACAGGGGCTGGAGAGACCCAGTACTTC,CASRLTFSGTGAGETQYF,TRBJ2-5,.,TRBD1,TRBV7-2,18
TGCGCCAGCAGCATCGCTAGCCCTCACAATGAGCAGTTCTTC,CASSIASPHNEQFF,TRBJ2-1,.,.,TRBV5-1,14
TGTGCCAGCAGCTCCCAACCTTATGGCTACACCTTC,CASSSQPYGYTF,TRBJ1-2,.,.,TRBV7-9,12
TGTGCCAGCAGCTTAAGGTCCGACGGGGAGCTGTTTTTT,CASSLRSDGELFF,TRBJ2-2,.,.,TRBV7-2,13
TGTGCCAGCAGTGTGATCCAGAATCAGCCCCAGCATTTT,CASSVIQNQPQHF,TRBJ1-5,few,.,TRBV25-1,13
TGTGCCAGCAGTCGGTCCGATCGAAACACCATATATTTT,CASSRSDRNTIYF,TRBJ1-3,once,.,TRBV27,13
TGCGCCAGCAGCTGGGGTCCAGGGGGAAACACTGAAGCTTTCTTT,CASSWGPGGNTEAFF,TRBJ1-1,few,TRBD1,TRBV5-1,15
TGTGCCAGCAGTTACTCAGCAGGGGGCGCGCGGAATGAGCAGTTCTTC,CASSYSAGGARNEQFF,TRBJ2-1,.,TRBD1,TRBV6-5,16
TGTGCCAGCAGCTTAGTTACAGGGGGGCAAGAGACCCAGTACTTC,CASSLVTGGQETQYF,TRBJ2-5,.,TRBD1,TRBV7-6,15
TGTGCCAGCAGTGCCCCGGGGACAGATACGCAGTATTTT,CASSAPGTDTQYF,TRBJ2-3,.,.,TRBV6-5,13
TGTGCCTGGAGTGGGCAGAGTCTTAATTCACCCCTCCACTTT,CAWSGQSLNSPLHF,TRBJ1-6,.,.,TRBV30,14
TGTGCCAGCAGTTTGGCGGGACTGGAGTTCTTC,CASSLAGLEFF,TRBJ2-1,.,.,TRBV2,11
TGTGCCAGCAGTGAACTCGGGAAAGGGAAGGGTTATGGCTACACCTTC,CASSELGKGKGYGYTF,TRBJ1-2,.,.,TRBV25-1,16
TGTGCCAGCAGCTTAGCGGGAGTTGTGGGTGAGCAGTACTTC,CASSLAGVVGEQYF,TRBJ2-7,.,.,TRBV7-8,14
TGTGCCAGCAGTGCTACGGGACGTATATCTGGGGCCAACGTCCTGACTTTC,CASSATGRISGANVLTF,TRBJ2-6,.,.,TRBV6-1,17
TGTGCCAGCAGTTACCAGGCGGGAGGGAGCTACGAGCAGTACTTC,CASSYQAGGSYEQYF,TRBJ2-7,.,TRBD2,TRBV6-5,15
TGTGCCAGCAGCTTAGGTGGGGGATTGGAAAACATTCAGTACTTC,CASSLGGGLENIQYF,TRBJ2-4,once,.,TRBV7-9,15
TGTGCCAGCAGCACCCGGACGGGCAACACTGAAGCTTTCTTT,CASSTRTGNTEAFF,TRBJ1-1,once,.,TRBV13,14
TGCGCCAGCAGCTTGGAAGGTTCGAACACTGAAGCTTTCTTT,CASSLEGSNTEAFF,TRBJ1-1,.,.,TRBV5-1,14
TGTGCCAGCAGTTTTATAGGCTTGGAATGGTACTTC,CASSFIGLEWYF,TRBJ2-5,.,.,TRBV27,12
TGCGCCAGCAGCTCGGACTACCTCACCGGGGAGCTGTTTTTT,CASSSDYLTGELFF,TRBJ2-2,.,.,TRBV5-1,14
TGTGCCAGCAGCTTAGTCTCTTTGGGGAATCAGCCCCAGCATTTT,CASSLVSLGNQPQHF,TRBJ1-5,.,.,TRBV7-2,15
TGCGCCAGCAGCCAAAGACTAGCAGGAGATACGCAGTATTTT,CASSQRLAGDTQYF,TRBJ2-3,.,TRBD2,TRBV5-1,14
TGTGCCAGCAGCTCAGGGACAGGGGGCGCGGAGACCCAGTACTTC,CASSSGTGGAETQYF,TRBJ2-5,.,TRBD1,TRBV7-3,15
TGTGCCAGCCGGCCCGGGACAGGGGGCGCTTATGGCTACACCTTC,CASRPGTGGAYGYTF,TRBJ1-2,.,TRBD1,TRBV28,15
TGTGCCAGCAGTTTATTTATAATTGGGAGGGCGATGAACACTGAAGCTTTCTTT,CASSLFIIGRAMNTEAFF,TRBJ1-1,.,.,TRBV28,18
TGTGCCAGCAGACCCCGGGAACTCTCGGGGGAGCAGTTCTTC,CASRPRELSGEQFF,TRBJ2-1,.,.,TRBV7-2,14
TGCGCCAGCAGCTTGGGAGGGGGCAGCACAGATACGCAGTATTTT,CASSLGGGSTDTQYF,TRBJ2-3,.,TRBD1,TRBV5-1,15
TGTGCCAGCAGTTTAAGAAACACCATATATTTT,CASSLRNTIYF,TRBJ1-3,.,.,TRBV2,11
TGTGCCAGCAGCTCCGGTTTATTCGGGGGCGAAGAGACCCAGTACTTC,CASSSGLFGGEETQYF,TRBJ2-5,once,.,TRBV5-6,16
TGTGCCGTGACCTTCGGTATGTCTGGAAACACCATATATTTT,CAVTFGMSGNTIYF,TRBJ1-3,.,.,TRBV6-1,14
TGTGCCAGCAGTCCAGGGGGTGGCGCGGGGAACACCGGGGAGCTGTTTTTT,CASSPGGGAGNTGELFF,TRBJ2-2,.,TRBD1,TRBV28,17
TGCGCCAGCAGCTTGGTGGGGGGATCTGGAAACACCATATATTTT,CASSLVGGSGNTIYF,TRBJ1-3,.,.,TRBV5-1,15
TGCGCCAGCAGCTTGAGGCTAGCGGGAGGGCTGAGTGAGCAGTTCTTC,CASSLRLAGGLSEQFF,TRBJ2-1,.,TRBD2,TRBV5-1,16
TGTGCCAGCAGCTTAGCGCCATGGGTTATGAAGGGTGGCTACACCTTC,CASSLAPWVMKGGYTF,TRBJ1-2,.,.,TRBV7-2,16
TGTGCCAGCAGCTTTTGGACAGGGAGTCCGGATGAGCAGTTCTTC,CASSFWTGSPDEQFF,TRBJ2-1,.,TRBD1,TRBV7-2,15
TGTGCCAGCAGCTGGGGGACAGGCGAGTTCTATGGCTACACCTTC,CASSWGTGEFYGYTF,TRBJ1-2,.,TRBD1,TRBV5-4,15
TGTGCCAGCAGCCCCGGGACTCAAGGGGCAAAATGGCAGTTCTTC,CASSPGTQGAKWQFF,TRBJ2-1,few,.,TRBV6-1,15
TGTGCCAGCAGCCCCGGACTAGCGCTCTACGAGCAGTACTTC,CASSPGLALYEQYF,TRBJ2-7,.,TRBD2,TRBV6-6,14